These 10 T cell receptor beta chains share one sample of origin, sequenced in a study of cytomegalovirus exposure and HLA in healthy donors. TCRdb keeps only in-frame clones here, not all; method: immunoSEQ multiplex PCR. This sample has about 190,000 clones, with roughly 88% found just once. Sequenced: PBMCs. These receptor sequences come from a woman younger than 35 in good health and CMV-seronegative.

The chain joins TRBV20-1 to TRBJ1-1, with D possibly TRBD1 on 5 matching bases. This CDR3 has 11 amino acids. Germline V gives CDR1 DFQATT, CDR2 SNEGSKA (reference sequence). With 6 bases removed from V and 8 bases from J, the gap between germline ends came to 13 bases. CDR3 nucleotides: TGCAGTGCAAAGTCAGGGCCAGAAGCTTTCTTT. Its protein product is CSAKSGPEAFF.

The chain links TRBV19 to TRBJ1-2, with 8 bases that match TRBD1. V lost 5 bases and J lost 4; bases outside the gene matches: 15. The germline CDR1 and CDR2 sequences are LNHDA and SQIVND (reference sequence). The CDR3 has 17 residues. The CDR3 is CASSPRTGPGMVYGYTF. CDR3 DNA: TGTGCCAGTAGTCCACGGACAGGGCCCGGGATGGTCTATGGCTACACCTTC.

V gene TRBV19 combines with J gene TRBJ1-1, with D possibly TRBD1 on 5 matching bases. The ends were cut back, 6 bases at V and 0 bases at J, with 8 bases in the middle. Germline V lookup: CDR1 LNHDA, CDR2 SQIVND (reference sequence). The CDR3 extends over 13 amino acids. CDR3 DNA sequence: TGTGCCAGTAGCACGACAGTGAACACTGAAGCTTTCTTT. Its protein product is CASSTTVNTEAFF.

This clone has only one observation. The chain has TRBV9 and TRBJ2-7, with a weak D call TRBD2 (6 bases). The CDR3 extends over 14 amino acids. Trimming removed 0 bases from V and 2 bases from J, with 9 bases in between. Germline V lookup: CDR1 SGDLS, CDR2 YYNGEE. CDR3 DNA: TGTGCCAGCAGCGTAGCGTTAGCGGCCTACGAGCAGTACTTC. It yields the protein CASSVALAAYEQYF.

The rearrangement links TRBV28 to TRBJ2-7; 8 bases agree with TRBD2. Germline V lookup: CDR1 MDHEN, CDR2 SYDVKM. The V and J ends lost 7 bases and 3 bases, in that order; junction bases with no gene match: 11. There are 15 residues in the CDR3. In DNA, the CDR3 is TGTGCCAGCATGCCTCAGGGGCGGGAGGTCTACGAGCAGTACTTC. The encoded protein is CASMPQGREVYEQYF.

The CDR3 DNA reads as TGTGCCAGCAGCTTAGAAGGGAGCGGGTATGGCTACACCTTC. Residues: CASSLEGSGYGYTF. This chain connects TRBV7-9 to TRBJ1-2, with D hard to call. This CDR3 region has 14 residues. V shed 1 base and J shed 5 bases, with 11 bases lying between them. Per germline, CDR1 SEHNR and CDR2 FQNEAQ (reference sequence).

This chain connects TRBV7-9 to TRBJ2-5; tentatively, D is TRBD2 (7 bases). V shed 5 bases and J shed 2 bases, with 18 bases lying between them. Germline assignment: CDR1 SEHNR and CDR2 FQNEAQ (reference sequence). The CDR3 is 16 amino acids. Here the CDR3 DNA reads TGTGCCAGCAGCCTGACGGGCGGGGGCTTACAAGAGACCCAGTACTTC. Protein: CASSLTGGGLQETQYF.

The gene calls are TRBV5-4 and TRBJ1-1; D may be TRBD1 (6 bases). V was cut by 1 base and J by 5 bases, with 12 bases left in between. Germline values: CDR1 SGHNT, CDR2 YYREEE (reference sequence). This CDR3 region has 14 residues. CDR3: CASSLRGAPTEAFF. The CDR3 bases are TGTGCCAGCAGCTTGCGGGGGGCGCCGACTGAAGCTTTCTTT.

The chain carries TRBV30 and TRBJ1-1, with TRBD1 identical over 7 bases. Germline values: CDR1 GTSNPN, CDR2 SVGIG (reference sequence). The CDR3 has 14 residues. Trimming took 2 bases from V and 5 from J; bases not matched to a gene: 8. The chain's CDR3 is CAWSRGQGGTEAFF. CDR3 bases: TGTGCCTGGAGTAGGGGCCAGGGGGGTACTGAAGCTTTCTTT.

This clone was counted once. The CDR3 sequence is CSAGGTGTNIQYF. The CDR3 nucleotides are TGCAGCGCAGGGGGGACAGGGACAAACATTCAGTACTTC. The V and J genes are TRBV29-1 and TRBJ2-4; TRBD1 agrees at 9 bases. The V and J ends lost 7 bases and 6 bases, in that order; junction bases with no gene match: 7. The CDR3 is made up of 13 amino acids. Germline V gene lookup returns CDR1 SQVTM and CDR2 ANQGSEA.